This entry features one T cell receptor (beta chain) sequence. What it binds is not known. The data are from a study of T cell responses to AZD1222 COVID-19 vaccine. About the research overall: Analyses pooled second doses at about 4 or about 12 weeks. Study outcomes and limitations: CD4 TCRs covered the whole spike, strongest at regions 160-218 and 743-854. Most donors were white British, females outnumbered males, and clonal diversity was possibly underestimated.

Data came from immunoSEQ multiplex PCR; TCRdb stores just in-frame clones and leaves some out. The sample consists of about 100,000 clones, about nine tenths of them appearing once. The material sequenced was peripheral blood, taken on day 0 of AZD1222 vaccination. This clonotype was sampled from an adult in good health.

CDR3 residues: CATSDFGGAKTDTQYF. For the CDR3, the DNA is TGTGCCACCAGTGATTTCGGCGGGGCGAAAACAGATACGCAGTATTTT. The chain couples TRBV24-1 to TRBJ2-3; a weak D match, TRBD2 (6 bases). Germline CDR1 is KGHDR and CDR2 is SFDVKD. The V end was cut by 1 base, the J end by 3 bases, with 13 bases between. This CDR3 region has 16 residues.